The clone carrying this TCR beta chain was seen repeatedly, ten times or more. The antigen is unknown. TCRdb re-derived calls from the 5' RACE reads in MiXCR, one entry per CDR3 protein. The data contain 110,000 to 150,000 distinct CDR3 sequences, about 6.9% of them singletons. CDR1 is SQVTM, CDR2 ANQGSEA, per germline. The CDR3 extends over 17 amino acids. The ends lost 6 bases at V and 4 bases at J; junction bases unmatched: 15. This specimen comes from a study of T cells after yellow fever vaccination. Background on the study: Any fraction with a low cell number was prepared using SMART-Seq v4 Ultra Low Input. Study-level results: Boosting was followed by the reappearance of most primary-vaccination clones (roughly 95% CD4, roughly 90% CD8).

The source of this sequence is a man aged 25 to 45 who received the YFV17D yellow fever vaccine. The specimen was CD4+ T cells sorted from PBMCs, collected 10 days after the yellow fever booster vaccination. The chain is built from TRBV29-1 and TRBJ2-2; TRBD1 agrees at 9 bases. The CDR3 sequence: CSVKDTGGGLSTGELFF. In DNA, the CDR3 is TGCAGCGTCAAAGATACAGGGGGCGGATTATCCACCGGGGAGCTGTTTTTT.